These 18 T cell receptor beta chains originate from one sample sequenced in a study of T cells expressing NK-cell markers. Each CDR3 protein gets one entry in TCRdb, which reprocessed the 5' RACE reads and gives no DNA. The repertoire table contains about 460,000 distinct CDR3 sequences. The source material was blood T cells: a sorted CD56 or NKG2C T cell subset, CD4+ or CD8+ T cells, or bulk PBMC T cells (not recorded which). The receptors were sampled from a woman aged 50 to 60 in good health.

CDR3 region: CASSSALAGSTDTQYF. This chain joins TRBV7-9 and TRBJ2-3; there is no DNA to check the TCRdb D call of TRBD2. The CDR3 contains 16 residues. Looked up from germline, CDR1 is SEHNR and CDR2 is FQNEAQ (reference sequence).

V gene TRBV14 combines with J gene TRBJ2-3. The CDR3 covers 16 residues. Germline-derived CDR1 and CDR2 are SGHDN and FVKESK. The CDR3 spells CASSHDTSGGTDTQYF.

The rearrangement uses TRBV5-1 and TRBJ2-3; TCRdb picks TRBD2, but there is no DNA to check that call. Germline CDR1 SGHRS, CDR2 YFSETQ. This CDR3 contains 19 residues. This CDR3 is CASSASRTSGRERTDTQYF.

J is TRBJ2-2 and V is TRBV3-1; TCRdb's D gene call, TRBD2, goes unchecked for lack of DNA. CDR1 LGHDT and CDR2 YNNKEL come from the germline V gene (reference sequence). The CDR3 contains 15 residues. CDR3 in amino acids: CASSPVGLAAGELFF.

The J gene is TRBJ2-2, the V gene TRBV18; the TRBD1 assignment by TCRdb is unverifiable without DNA. The CDR3 runs to 17 residues. Germline lookup yields CDR1 KGHSH and CDR2 LQKENI. The CDR3 loop reads CASSPRQGSLNTGELFF.

The J gene is TRBJ2-3, the V gene TRBV10-3. Germline V CDR1 and CDR2: ENHRY, SYGVKD. The CDR3 runs 14 residues. CDR3 in amino acids: CAISESTRTDTQYF.

V gene TRBV30 combines with J gene TRBJ2-2. Per the germline V gene, CDR1 is GTSNPN and CDR2 is SVGIG (reference sequence). The CDR3 length is 13 residues. The CDR3 loop reads CAWSTSNTGELFF.

The CDR3 reads CASSQSPGENNEQFF. The chain recombines TRBV4-1 with TRBJ2-1; TCRdb outputs TRBD1, but without DNA this stays unchecked. There are 15 residues in the CDR3. Germline lookup yields CDR1 MGHRA and CDR2 YSYEKL.

This CDR3 is CASSPGQGISPMRTGELFF. The genes are TRBV7-7 and TRBJ2-2; TCRdb's D gene call, TRBD1, goes unchecked for lack of DNA. The CDR3 is 19 amino acids. Germline V gene data show CDR1 as SSHAT and CDR2 as FNYEAQ (reference sequence).

The chain uses TRBV24-1 and TRBJ2-3; TCRdb selects TRBD1, and the lack of DNA leaves this call unchecked. Germline assignment: CDR1 KGHDR and CDR2 SFDVKD. The CDR3 runs 16 residues. CDR3 residues: CATSDSRDRVSDTQYF.

This sequence joins TRBV2 and TRBJ1-1. CDR1 and CDR2 from the germline V gene are SNHLY and FYNNEI. This CDR3 spans 11 amino acids. The CDR3 protein is CASEIFSEAFF. Full variable domain (rest looked up from reference TRBV2 and TRBJ1-1): EPEVTQTPSHQVTQMGQEVILRCVPISNHLYFYWYRQILGQKVEFLVSFYNNEISEKSEIFDDQFSVERPDGSNFTLKIRSTKLEDSAMYFCASEIFSEAFFGQGTRLTVV.

The V and J genes are TRBV5-1 and TRBJ1-1; TCRdb indicates TRBD1, and absent DNA this call remains unverified. The germline gives CDR1 SGHRS, CDR2 YFSETQ. The CDR3 has 13 residues. The CDR3 loop is CASSPAGRGEAFF. Combining the CDR3 with reference TRBV5-1 and TRBJ1-1 gives the whole variable domain KAGVTQTPRYLIKTRGQQVTLSCSPISGHRSVSWYQQTPGQGLQFLFEYFSETQRNKGNFPGRFSGRQFSNSRSEMNVSTLELGDSALYLCASSPAGRGEAFFGQGTRLTVV.

V usage is TRBV14 and J usage is TRBJ2-7; no DNA is available, so the TRBD1 call from TCRdb remains unchecked. Looked up from germline, CDR1 is SGHDN and CDR2 is FVKESK. This CDR3 spans 15 amino acids. The CDR3 is CASSKRQVISYEQYF.

The chain uses TRBV2 and TRBJ2-1. This CDR3 region has 16 residues. Germline CDR1 SNHLY, CDR2 FYNNEI. CDR3 protein: CASSEVGGKRANEQFF.

This chain connects TRBV12-3 or TRBV12-4 to TRBJ2-1; checking the TCRdb D call of TRBD2 is not possible without DNA. CDR3 length: 15 amino acids. The CDR3 loop reads CASTTPAGGVDEQFF.

J is TRBJ2-4 and V is TRBV10-2; without DNA, the TCRdb call of TRBD1 cannot be checked. The CDR3 is 16 amino acids. The germline V gene has CDR1 WSHSY and CDR2 SAAADI. The CDR3 protein is CASSVTGKLAKNIQYF.

The rearrangement links TRBV3-1 to TRBJ2-1. Germline V CDR1 and CDR2: LGHDT, YNNKEL (reference sequence). This CDR3 contains 15 residues. CDR3 protein: CASSQVRGQVNEQFF.

The chain uses TRBV11-2 and TRBJ1-3; TCRdb indicates TRBD1, and absent DNA this call remains unverified. The CDR3 consists of 13 residues. CDR1 and CDR2 from the germline V gene are SGHAT and FQNNGV. CDR3: CASSSGEGNTIYF.